This paragraph reports one T cell receptor (beta chain). The antigen is unknown. The method was immunoSEQ multiplex PCR; TCRdb's version includes in-frame clones alone and lacks a portion of them. The sample includes fewer than 30,000 clones, almost 90% seen only once; the top ten take roughly 6.8%. The data are from a study of PD-1 blockade in classical Hodgkin lymphoma. With no exception, relapse followed autologous stem cell transplantation in all patients, and brentuximab vedotin exposure varied. From thawed PBMCs, CD8+ T cells were isolated by magnetic negative selection. Trimming took off 0 bases at V and 9 bases at J, with 19 bases between the two ends. Germline V gene lookup returns CDR1 SGDLS and CDR2 YYNGEE. There are 16 residues in the CDR3. Study-level points and caveats: Relapsed/refractory patients reportedly had lower baseline diversity than newly diagnosed patients.

This sequence joins TRBV9 and TRBJ2-1; TRBD1 might be the D (5 bases). This specimen consisted of CD8+ T cells from blood, obtained at baseline. This TCR was sampled from a human donor with classical Hodgkin lymphoma. The CDR3 region is CASSVGLRAVVREQFF. The CDR3 nucleotides read TGTGCCAGCAGCGTAGGGCTCAGGGCAGTAGTACGTGAGCAGTTCTTC. The full variable domain, completed using reference TRBV9 and TRBJ2-1, is DSGVTQTPKHLITATGQRVTLRCSPRSGDLSVYWYQQSLDQGLQFLIQYYNGEERAKGNILERFSAQQFPDLHSELNLSSLELGDSALYFCASSVGLRAVVREQFFGPGTRLTVL.